This TCR beta chain comes out of a study of control samples from healthy donors and cancer patients. Profiled with immunoSEQ multiplex PCR; TCRdb holds only in-frame clones, not every one. The sample lists roughly 180,000 clones; 90% to 95% were seen once. The ends were cut back, 0 bases at V and 5 bases at J, with 8 bases in the middle. CDR1 and CDR2 from the germline V gene are MNHEY and SVGAGI. This CDR3 has 14 amino acids. Source material: blood. The chain links TRBV6-5 to TRBJ1-5; D is uncertain. This TCR came from a woman younger than 30 in good health. The CDR3 sequence: CASSYSSGDQPQHF. CDR3 in DNA: TGTGCCAGCAGTTACTCTTCGGGCGATCAGCCCCAGCATTTT.